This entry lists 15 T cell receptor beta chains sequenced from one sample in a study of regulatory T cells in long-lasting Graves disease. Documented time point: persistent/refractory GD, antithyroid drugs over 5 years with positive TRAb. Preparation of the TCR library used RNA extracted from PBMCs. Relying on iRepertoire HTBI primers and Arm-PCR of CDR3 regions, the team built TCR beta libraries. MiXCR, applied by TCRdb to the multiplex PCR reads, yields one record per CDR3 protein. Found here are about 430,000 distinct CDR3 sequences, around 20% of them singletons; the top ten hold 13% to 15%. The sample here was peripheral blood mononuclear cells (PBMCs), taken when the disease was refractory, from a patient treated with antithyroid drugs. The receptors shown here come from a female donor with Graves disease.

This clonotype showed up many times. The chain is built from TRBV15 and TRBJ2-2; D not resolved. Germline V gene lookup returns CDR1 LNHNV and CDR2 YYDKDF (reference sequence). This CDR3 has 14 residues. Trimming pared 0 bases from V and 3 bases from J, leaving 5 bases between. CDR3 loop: CATSRDQDTGELFF. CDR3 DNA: TGTGCCACCAGCAGAGACCAGGACACCGGGGAGCTGTTTTTT. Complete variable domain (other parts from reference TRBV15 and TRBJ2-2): DAMVIQNPRYQVTQFGKPVTLSCSQTLNHNVMYWYQQKSSQAPKLLFHYYDKDFNNEADTPDNFQSRRPNTSFCFLDIRSPGLGDTAMYLCATSRDQDTGELFFGEGSRLTVL.

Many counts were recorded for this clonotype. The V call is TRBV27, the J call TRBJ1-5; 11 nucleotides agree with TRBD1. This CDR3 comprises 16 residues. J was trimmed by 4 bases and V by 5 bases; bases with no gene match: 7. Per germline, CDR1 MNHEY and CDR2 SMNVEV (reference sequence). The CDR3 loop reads CASSIGQGAPNQPQHF. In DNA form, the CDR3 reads TGTGCCAGCAGTATAGGACAGGGGGCACCGAATCAGCCCCAGCATTTT.

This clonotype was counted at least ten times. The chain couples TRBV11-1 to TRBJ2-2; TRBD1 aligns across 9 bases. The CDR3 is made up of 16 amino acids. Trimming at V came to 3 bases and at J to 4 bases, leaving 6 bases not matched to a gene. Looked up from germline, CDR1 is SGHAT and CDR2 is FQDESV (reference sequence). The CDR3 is CASSLATGGGTGELFF. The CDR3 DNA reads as TGTGCCAGCAGCTTGGCGACAGGGGGAGGCACCGGGGAGCTGTTTTTT.

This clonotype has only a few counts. The CDR3 loop is CASSILASGSYEQFF. The CDR3 coding sequence is TGTGCCAGTAGTATCTTGGCTAGCGGGAGTTATGAGCAGTTCTTC. This rearrangement joins TRBV19 to TRBJ2-1, with 10 bases matching TRBD2. Germline loops: CDR1 LNHDA, CDR2 SQIVND (reference sequence). The CDR3 has 15 amino acids. V trimming: 3 bases; J trimming: 8 bases; junction bases outside the gene matches: 7.

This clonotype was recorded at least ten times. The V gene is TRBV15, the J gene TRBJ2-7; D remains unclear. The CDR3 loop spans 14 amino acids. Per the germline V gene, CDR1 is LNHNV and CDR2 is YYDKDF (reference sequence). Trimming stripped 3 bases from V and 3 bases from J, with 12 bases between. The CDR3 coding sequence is TGTGCCACCAGCAGGCGGTACGGAGACTACGAGCAGTACTTC. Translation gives CATSRRYGDYEQYF.

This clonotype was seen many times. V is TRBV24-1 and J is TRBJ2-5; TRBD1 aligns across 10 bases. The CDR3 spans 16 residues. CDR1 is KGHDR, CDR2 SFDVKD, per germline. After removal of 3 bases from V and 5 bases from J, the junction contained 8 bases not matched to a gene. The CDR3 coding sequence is TGTGCCACCAGTGATATAGGACAGGGGGGGCAGGAGACCCAGTACTTC. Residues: CATSDIGQGGQETQYF.

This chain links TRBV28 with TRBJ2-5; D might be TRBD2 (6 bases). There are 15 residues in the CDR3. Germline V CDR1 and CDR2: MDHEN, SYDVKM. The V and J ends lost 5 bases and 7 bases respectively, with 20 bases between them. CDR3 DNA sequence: TGTGCCAGCAGTGAACGGGCGGGACCGTCAAGGACCCAGTACTTC. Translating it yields CASSERAGPSRTQYF.

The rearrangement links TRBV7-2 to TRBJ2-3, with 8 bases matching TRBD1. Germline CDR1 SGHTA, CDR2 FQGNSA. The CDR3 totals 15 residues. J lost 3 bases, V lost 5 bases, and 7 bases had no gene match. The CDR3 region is CASSLDRGGTDTQYF. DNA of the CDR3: TGTGCCAGCAGCCTCGACAGGGGCGGAACAGATACGCAGTATTTT.

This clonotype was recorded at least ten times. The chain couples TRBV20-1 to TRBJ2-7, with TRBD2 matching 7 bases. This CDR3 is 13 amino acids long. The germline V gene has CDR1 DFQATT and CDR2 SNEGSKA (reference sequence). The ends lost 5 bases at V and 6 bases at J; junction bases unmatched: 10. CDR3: CSALRDYLPEQYF. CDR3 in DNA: TGCAGTGCTCTACGGGACTACCTTCCCGAGCAGTACTTC.

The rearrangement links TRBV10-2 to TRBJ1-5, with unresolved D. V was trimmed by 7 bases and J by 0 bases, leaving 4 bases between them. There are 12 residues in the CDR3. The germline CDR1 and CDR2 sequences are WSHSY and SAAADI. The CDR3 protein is CASMDSNQPQHF. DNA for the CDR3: TGCGCCAGCATGGATAGCAATCAGCCCCAGCATTTT.

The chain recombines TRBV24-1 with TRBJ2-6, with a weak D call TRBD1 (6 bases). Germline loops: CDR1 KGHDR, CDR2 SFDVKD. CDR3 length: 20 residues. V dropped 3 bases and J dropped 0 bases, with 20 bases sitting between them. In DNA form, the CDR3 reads TGTGCCACCAGTGATCCATCAGGGGACCCAACTCTCTCTGGGGCCAACGTCCTGACTTTC. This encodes CATSDPSGDPTLSGANVLTF.

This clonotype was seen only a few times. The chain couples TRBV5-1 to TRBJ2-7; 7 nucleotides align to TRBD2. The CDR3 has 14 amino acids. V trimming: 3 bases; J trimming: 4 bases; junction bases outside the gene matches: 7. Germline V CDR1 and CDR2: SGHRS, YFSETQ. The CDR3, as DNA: TGCGCCAGCAGCTCGAGCGGGAAGGGTTACGAGCAGTACTTC. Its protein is CASSSSGKGYEQYF.

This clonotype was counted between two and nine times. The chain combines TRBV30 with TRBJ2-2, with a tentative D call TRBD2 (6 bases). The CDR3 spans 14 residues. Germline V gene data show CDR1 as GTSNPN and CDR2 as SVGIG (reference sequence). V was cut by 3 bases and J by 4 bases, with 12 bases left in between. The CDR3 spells CAWSGRPVTGELFF. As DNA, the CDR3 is TGTGCCTGGAGCGGGAGACCGGTCACCGGGGAGCTGTTTTTT.

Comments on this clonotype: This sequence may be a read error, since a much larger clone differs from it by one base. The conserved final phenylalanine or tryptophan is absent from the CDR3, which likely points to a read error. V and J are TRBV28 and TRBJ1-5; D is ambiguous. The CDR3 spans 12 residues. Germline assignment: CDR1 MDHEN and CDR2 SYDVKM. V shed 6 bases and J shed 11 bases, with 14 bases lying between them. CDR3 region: CASRPPYEAQHL. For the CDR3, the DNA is TGTGCCAGCAGACCCCCATATGAAGCCCAGCATCTT.

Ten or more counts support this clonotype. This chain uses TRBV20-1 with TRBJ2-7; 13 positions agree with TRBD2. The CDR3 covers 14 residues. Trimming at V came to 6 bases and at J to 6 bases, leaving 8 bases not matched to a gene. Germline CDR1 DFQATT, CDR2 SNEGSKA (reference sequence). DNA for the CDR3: TGCAGTGCCGCCGGACTAGCGGGAGAGGTCGAGCAGTACTTC. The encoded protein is CSAAGLAGEVEQYF.